The 30 T cell receptor beta chains listed next were all sequenced from one sample in a study of cytomegalovirus exposure and HLA in healthy donors. Vbeta (60) and Jbeta (13) primers were used in the PCR. Assay used: immunoSEQ multiplex PCR; TCRdb lists only in-frame clones, some missing. The sample has roughly 70,000 clones; around 78% are singletons. Sequenced material: PBMCs. These receptors all come from a man in his fifties or sixties in good health and CMV-seronegative.

The rearrangement uses TRBV28 and TRBJ1-2; unclear D gene. This CDR3 region has 12 residues. Trimming cost V 9 bases and J 2 bases, with 10 bases left between them. The germline CDR1 and CDR2 sequences are MDHEN and SYDVKM. CDR3 nucleotide sequence: TGTGCCAGTTTTCGGGTAAACTATGGCTACACCTTC. It specifies CASFRVNYGYTF.

The V gene is TRBV27, the J gene TRBJ2-2; TRBD2 matches 16 bases. Germline loops: CDR1 MNHEY, CDR2 SMNVEV (reference sequence). Trimming cost V 4 bases and J 5 bases; bases outside gene matches: 7. The CDR3 has 18 residues. The CDR3 sequence is CASSSPGLAGGPTGELFF. In DNA form, the CDR3 reads TGTGCCAGCAGTTCCCCGGGACTAGCGGGAGGGCCAACCGGGGAGCTGTTTTTT.

The rearrangement uses TRBV30 and TRBJ1-2; 9 bases agree with TRBD1. The CDR3 extends over 14 amino acids. Germline CDR1 GTSNPN, CDR2 SVGIG (reference sequence). V lost 1 base and J lost 4; bases outside the gene matches: 4. In nucleotides, the CDR3 is TGTGCCTGGAGTGAGGGACAGGGCCCCTATGGCTACACCTTC. Its translation is CAWSEGQGPYGYTF.

CDR3 protein: CASSSGGNFYEQYF. Here the CDR3 DNA reads TGTGCCAGCAGCTCAGGGGGGAACTTCTACGAGCAGTACTTC. This chain links TRBV11-2 with TRBJ2-7; possible D gene TRBD1, 7 bases. The germline V gene has CDR1 SGHAT and CDR2 FQNNGV. The V gene lost 4 bases and the J gene lost 3 bases, with 13 bases spanning the gap. The CDR3 consists of 14 residues.

This chain connects TRBV18 to TRBJ2-5; 9 bases agree with TRBD1. CDR1 and CDR2 from the germline V gene are KGHSH and LQKENI. CDR3 length: 15 residues. Trimming removed 2 bases from V and 5 bases from J; junction bases left unmatched: 6. The CDR3 DNA reads TGTGCCAGCTCACCAGGGACAGGGAACGTTGAGACCCAGTACTTC. This gives the protein CASSPGTGNVETQYF.

The rearrangement uses TRBV6-6 and TRBJ1-5, with no clear D. V was trimmed by 11 bases and J by 6 bases, leaving 20 bases between them. Germline V lookup: CDR1 MNHNY, CDR2 SVGAGI (reference sequence). CDR3 length: 14 amino acids. This chain's CDR3 is CAGTSLAAGQPQHF. CDR3 bases: TGTGCCGGCACCTCTTTGGCGGCTGGTCAGCCCCAGCATTTT.

The J gene is TRBJ2-1, the V gene TRBV5-1; the D is unclear. V was cut by 0 bases and J by 0 bases, with 7 bases left in between. The V gene's germline CDR1 is SGHRS and CDR2 YFSETQ. The CDR3 is made up of 15 amino acids. CDR3 nucleotide sequence: TGCGCCAGCAGCTTGGCGCTTAGCTCCTACAATGAGCAGTTCTTC. Protein sequence: CASSLALSSYNEQFF.

This chain links TRBV6-6 with TRBJ2-7; unclear D gene. CDR1 is MNHNY, CDR2 SVGAGI, per germline (reference sequence). This CDR3 has 15 amino acids. V lost 1 base and J 0 bases, leaving 10 bases between the germline ends. CDR3 DNA: TGTGCCAGCAGTTACTTTTCTCAGTTCTCCTACGAGCAGTACTTC. Translation gives CASSYFSQFSYEQYF.

This chain links TRBV6-1 with TRBJ2-7; 8 positions agree with TRBD1. This CDR3 is 16 amino acids long. The germline V gene has CDR1 MNHNS and CDR2 SASEGT. Trimming removed 3 bases from V and 1 base from J; junction bases left unmatched: 8. In DNA, the CDR3 is TGTGCCAGCAGTGATTTCCGGGACAGGAATTCCTACGAGCAGTACTTC. Its protein product is CASSDFRDRNSYEQYF.

The gene calls are TRBV4-1 and TRBJ1-2; tentative D call: TRBD1 (5 bases). The germline gives CDR1 MGHRA, CDR2 YSYEKL. V lost 1 base and J 4 bases, leaving 16 bases between the germline ends. CDR3 length: 16 residues. The CDR3 is CASSQVLRQPFYGYTF. Written as DNA, the CDR3 is TGCGCCAGCAGCCAAGTATTGAGACAGCCATTCTATGGCTACACCTTC.

The V gene is TRBV4-1, the J gene TRBJ2-1, with TRBD2 identical over 11 bases. CDR3 size: 15 residues. V was clipped by 1 base and J by 6 bases; unmatched bases: 2. Germline V CDR1 and CDR2: MGHRA, YSYEKL. The CDR3 protein is CASSQGLAGTNEQFF. The DNA for the CDR3 is TGCGCCAGCAGCCAAGGACTAGCGGGAACCAATGAGCAGTTCTTC.

The chain uses TRBV6-5 and TRBJ2-4; D possibly corresponds to TRBD1 (6 bases). This CDR3 is built from 16 residues. The germline V gene has CDR1 MNHEY and CDR2 SVGAGI. Trimming shortened V by 2 bases and J by 3 bases, and 14 bases separated the two germline ends. The CDR3 DNA is TGTGCCAGCAGTTACGAACAGGGTGTTGGCAAAAACATTCAGTACTTC. Its translation is CASSYEQGVGKNIQYF.

The CDR3 region is CASGTPRGTEAFF. CDR3 DNA sequence: TGTGCCAGCGGTACCCCCAGGGGAACTGAAGCTTTCTTT. The chain carries TRBV28 and TRBJ1-1; a possible D gene is TRBD1 (6 bases). The CDR3 length is 13 residues. CDR1 and CDR2 from the germline V gene are MDHEN and SYDVKM. Trimming took 8 bases from V and 5 from J, leaving 15 bases between them.

This clone was picked up a small number of times. The J gene is TRBJ2-7, the V gene TRBV15; TRBD1 aligns across 7 bases. The length of the CDR3 is 15 residues. The V segment lost 4 bases and the J segment 4 bases; nucleotides outside the gene matches: 10. CDR1 and CDR2 from the germline V gene are LNHNV and YYDKDF (reference sequence). The CDR3 loop is CATSNPGQTFYEQYF. The CDR3 bases are TGTGCCACCAGCAACCCGGGACAGACTTTTTACGAGCAGTACTTC.

The J gene is TRBJ2-7, the V gene TRBV9, with no clear D. The CDR3 consists of 13 residues. The V gene lost 2 bases and the J gene lost 2 bases, with 8 bases spanning the gap. Looked up from germline, CDR1 is SGDLS and CDR2 is YYNGEE. The CDR3, as DNA: TGTGCCAGCAGCGTGGGCAGCACCTACGAGCAGTACTTC. Residues: CASSVGSTYEQYF.

The table lists this clone with a count of one. The V call is TRBV15, the J call TRBJ1-6, with 7 bases lining up with TRBD1. Germline CDR1 is LNHNV and CDR2 is YYDKDF (reference sequence). The J segment lost 8 bases and the V segment lost 2 bases, leaving 6 bases of the junction unmatched. This CDR3 has 15 residues. CDR3 DNA: TGTGCCACCAGCAGAAATGACAGGGATGATTCACCCCTCCACTTT. Its protein is CATSRNDRDDSPLHF.

V is TRBV5-1 and J is TRBJ2-7, with 7 positions matching TRBD2. CDR1 and CDR2 (germline): SGHRS, YFSETQ. V shed 0 bases, J shed 6 bases, and the junction held 3 bases outside the gene matches. The CDR3 is 13 residues long. CDR3 in amino acids: CASSLAGGTEQYF. CDR3 DNA: TGCGCCAGCAGCTTGGCCGGGGGGACCGAGCAGTACTTC.

The chain carries TRBV6-5 and TRBJ2-7; D is perhaps TRBD1 (5 bases). Germline values: CDR1 MNHEY, CDR2 SVGAGI. Trimming stripped 2 bases from V and 1 base from J, with 9 bases between. The CDR3 has 14 residues. The CDR3, as DNA: TGTGCCAGCAGTTACCAGGGAACTTCCTACGAGCAGTACTTC. Amino acid sequence: CASSYQGTSYEQYF.

The chain uses TRBV15 and TRBJ1-1; D is unresolved. The CDR3 contains 13 residues. The V end was cut by 0 bases, the J end by 13 bases, with 15 bases between. The germline V gene encodes CDR1 LNHNV and CDR2 YYDKDF (reference sequence). The CDR3 region is CATSRDRISGGFF. CDR3 DNA sequence: TGTGCCACCAGCAGAGATCGTATTTCAGGAGGTTTCTTT.

This chain connects TRBV10-3 to TRBJ2-7; tentative D call: TRBD2 (6 bases). The CDR3 is 13 amino acids. CDR1 is ENHRY and CDR2 is SYGVKD in the germline V gene. V dropped 10 bases and J dropped 2 bases, with 15 bases sitting between them. CDR3 DNA: TGTGCCACCTCCCCGGGGGAACCCTACGAGCAGTACTTC. As protein: CATSPGEPYEQYF.

The J gene is TRBJ1-1, the V gene TRBV6-1; a possible D gene is TRBD1 (6 bases). The germline V gene encodes CDR1 MNHNS and CDR2 SASEGT. The CDR3 spans 13 residues. Trimming pared 7 bases from V and 3 bases from J, leaving 12 bases between. The CDR3 DNA is TGTGCCAGCATCGGACAGCTGGACACTGAAGCTTTCTTT. This translates into CASIGQLDTEAFF.

The CDR3 sequence is CASSYSGAVQQPQHF. CDR3 in DNA: TGTGCCAGCAGTTATTCAGGGGCAGTCCAACAGCCCCAGCATTTT. The chain couples TRBV6-5 to TRBJ1-5; D is perhaps TRBD1 (6 bases). Germline V gene sequence: CDR1 MNHEY, CDR2 SVGAGI. Trimming took 3 bases from V and 7 from J, leaving 16 bases between them. CDR3 size: 15 residues.

This clone appeared once. The chain is built from TRBV9 and TRBJ1-1; a possible D gene is TRBD1 (6 bases). The germline V and J ends were trimmed by 1 base and 2 bases, with 9 bases remaining between them. Looked up from germline, CDR1 is SGDLS and CDR2 is YYNGEE. The CDR3 is made up of 14 amino acids. The CDR3 protein is CASSVTGTNTEAFF. CDR3 sequence (DNA): TGTGCCAGCAGCGTAACCGGGACAAACACTGAAGCTTTCTTT.

V and J are TRBV11-2 and TRBJ2-7, with D possibly TRBD1 on 5 matching bases. The CDR3 covers 13 residues. Trimming took off 5 bases at V and 4 bases at J, with 12 bases between the two ends. Germline values: CDR1 SGHAT, CDR2 FQNNGV. CDR3 sequence: CASSRTREYEQYF. The CDR3 coding sequence is TGTGCCAGCAGCCGGACCAGGGAATACGAGCAGTACTTC.

The chain links TRBV11-3 to TRBJ1-1, with 7 positions matching TRBD1. Per germline, CDR1 SGHNT and CDR2 YENEEA. V trimming: 3 bases; J trimming: 6 bases; junction bases outside the gene matches: 4. CDR3 size: 13 residues. The CDR3 reads CASSFKGQSEAFF. The DNA of the CDR3 is TGTGCCAGCAGCTTCAAGGGACAGTCTGAAGCTTTCTTT.

This clone was counted only a few times. The chain combines TRBV19 with TRBJ1-4; TRBD1 is a possible D gene (5 bases). In germline, CDR1 is LNHDA, CDR2 SQIVND (reference sequence). The CDR3 spans 16 residues. The V end lost 4 bases, the J end lost 6 bases, and 18 bases lay between the germline ends. The DNA for the CDR3 is TGTGCCAGTAGTAAAACCCCTGGGGGGATGGATGAAAAACTGTTTTTT. It is translated as CASSKTPGGMDEKLFF.

This clone has a handful of counts. This rearrangement joins TRBV6-4 to TRBJ1-6; no clear D. Trimming took 0 bases from V and 9 from J, leaving 9 bases between them. Germline V gene lookup returns CDR1 MRHNA and CDR2 SNTAGT. The CDR3 runs 14 residues. CDR3 loop: CASSDSLTGSPLHF. DNA for the CDR3: TGTGCCAGCAGTGACTCCCTTACTGGTTCACCCCTCCACTTT.

V usage is TRBV28 and J usage is TRBJ2-1; 9 positions match TRBD1. The ends lost 2 bases at V and 4 bases at J; junction bases unmatched: 3. The germline V gene has CDR1 MDHEN and CDR2 SYDVKM. The CDR3 sequence is 15 residues long. The CDR3 protein is CASSLGDREYNEQFF. Written as DNA, the CDR3 is TGTGCCAGCAGTTTAGGGGACAGGGAGTACAATGAGCAGTTCTTC.

The CDR3 coding sequence is TGTGCCAGCAGCTTAGGGGGACAGGGAGGCGGCTACACCTTC. It yields the protein CASSLGGQGGGYTF. The rearrangement joins TRBV7-6 to TRBJ1-2, with TRBD1 matching over 9 bases. The V segment lost 1 base and the J segment 8 bases; nucleotides outside the gene matches: 5. CDR3 length: 14 amino acids. Per the germline V gene, CDR1 is SGHVS and CDR2 is FNYEAQ. Full variable domain (outside the CDR3, taken from reference TRBV7-6 and TRBJ1-2): GAGVSQSPRYKVTKRGQDVALRCDPISGHVSLYWYRQALGQGPEFLTYFNYEAQQDKSGLPNDRFSAERPEGSISTLTIQRTEQRDSAMYRCASSLGGQGGGYTFGSGTRLTVV.

The V gene is TRBV5-6, the J gene TRBJ2-7; D unresolved. V was shortened by 0 bases and J by 7 bases, with 11 bases between the two germline ends. The CDR3 is 13 amino acids. Germline lookup yields CDR1 SGHDT and CDR2 YYEEEE. CDR3 in amino acids: CASSLGGVGEQYF. CDR3 bases: TGTGCCAGCAGCTTGGGTGGAGTGGGTGAGCAGTACTTC. Combining the CDR3 with reference TRBV5-6 and TRBJ2-7 gives the whole variable domain DAGVTQSPTHLIKTRGQQVTLRCSPKSGHDTVSWYQQALGQGPQFIFQYYEEEERQRGNFPDRFSGHQFPNYSSELNVNALLLGDSALYLCASSLGGVGEQYFGPGTRLTVT.